This T cell receptor (beta chain) was identified in a study of T cell repertoires in cytomegalovirus infection. Overall study context: From public TCR beta signatures came an indication of both CMV infection and matching HLA type. Study observations and caveats: The ex vivo response was dominated by HLA-C-restricted CMV-specific TCR beta clonotypes. The cumulative frequency of public TCR beta families identified carriers of CMV plus the relevant HLA.

CDR3 size: 17 residues. From germline, CDR1 is MNHEY and CDR2 SMNVEV (reference sequence). Trimming left V 2 bases short and J 0 bases short, with 14 bases between. TCRdb reanalysed the reads using MiXCR and keeps one entry per CDR3 protein. The sample has about 300,000 distinct CDR3 sequences, roughly 24% seen once. To note about this clonotype: Its target is unknown.

Sequences were obtained from PBMCs. The receptor was isolated from a human donor in good health (CMV status not recorded). Some clones in this sample may be carry-over from other donors' samples. The chain has TRBV27 and TRBJ1-5; D is uncertain. The CDR3 DNA follows: TGTGCCAGCAGTTTAAAACCCGTTGCTTATAGCAATCAGCCCCAGCATTTT. Its protein product is CASSLKPVAYSNQPQHF.